A single T cell receptor (beta chain) is shown here with its context. Its target is unknown. This entry is derived from a study of metastatic and nonmetastatic thyroid tumors. Overall study: Across blood and tumor or nodule tissue, repertoires from malignant and benign thyroid patients were compared with one another. The study's findings and limits: According to reports, the diversity of TCR beta was significantly higher in malignant thyroid tumors than in benign nodules, and this held in both blood and tumor samples.

Using MiXCR, TCRdb reanalyzed the PCR reads. The table has 20,000 to 30,000 clones, roughly 19% seen once; the top ten hold approximately 4.2%. The length of the CDR3 is 15 residues. The germline CDR1 and CDR2 sequences are DFQATT and SNEGSKA (reference sequence). With 4 bases removed from V and 4 bases from J, the gap between germline ends came to 14 bases. Thyroid surgery took place with no prior treatment in any patient. The receptor comes from a male donor with papillary thyroid cancer or a benign thyroid nodule (not recorded which). Some clones in this sample may be carry-over from other donors' samples. The rearrangement links TRBV20-1 to TRBJ1-6; D remains ambiguous. The sequenced sample consisted of blood. Written as DNA, the CDR3 is TGCAGTGCTACCCCGTCCGGCTCGTATAATTCACCCCTCCACTTT. It is translated as CSATPSGSYNSPLHF.